The rows below give T cell receptor beta chains drawn from one sample of a study of T cells after yellow fever vaccination. Each CDR3 protein gets one entry after TCRdb re-called the 5' RACE reads with MiXCR. The table records approximately 120,000 distinct CDR3 sequences, around 15% of them present only once. The sequencing used CD8+ T cells sorted from PBMCs, collected 5 days after the yellow fever booster vaccination. The receptors originated from a man younger than 30 who received the YFV17D yellow fever vaccine. CDR3s include the opening cysteine and the closing phenylalanine or tryptophan. D genes are given only for firm matches. Clone size, where shown, is once, few, many, or a class for clones that have expanded.

few,TRBV10-3,-,TRBJ2-3,CATQGSDTQYF,TGTGCCACCCAGGGTTCTGATACGCAGTATTTT
-,TRBV6-5,TRBD1,TRBJ1-5,CASSPGTGMGQPQHF,TGTGCCAGCAGTCCCGGGACAGGGATGGGGCAGCCCCAGCATTTT
many,TRBV5-6,-,TRBJ2-2,CASSLLKEGNTGELFF,TGTGCCAGCAGCTTGTTGAAGGAGGGGAACACCGGGGAGCTGTTTTTT
-,TRBV11-1,-,TRBJ2-5,CASSQALAASEETQYF,TGTGCCAGCAGCCAGGCATTAGCGGCTTCTGAAGAGACCCAGTACTTC
-,TRBV6-4,-,TRBJ2-3,CASSDQGSPTDTQYF,TGTGCCAGCAGTGACCAAGGTTCACCCACAGATACGCAGTATTTT
few,TRBV5-1,TRBD1,TRBJ1-1,CASSAGQGLNTEAFF,TGCGCCAGCAGCGCCGGACAGGGATTGAACACTGAAGCTTTCTTT
few,TRBV7-6,-,TRBJ1-1,CASSLVGRGTGTEAFF,TGTGCCAGCAGCTTGGTGGGGAGGGGCACGGGCACTGAAGCTTTCTTT
-,TRBV13,TRBD1,TRBJ1-1,CASSLRGQRYEAFF,TGTGCCAGCAGCTTAAGGGGACAGAGGTATGAAGCTTTCTTT
-,TRBV27,-,TRBJ1-5,CASSGRGGQPQHF,TGTGCCAGCAGTGGGCGCGGGGGACAGCCCCAGCATTTT
-,TRBV14,TRBD1,TRBJ2-3,CASSDRGDGTDTQYF,TGTGCCAGCAGCGACAGGGGGGACGGCACAGATACGCAGTATTTT
-,TRBV6-2/TRBV6-3,-,TRBJ2-3,CASRRTLSTDTQYF,TGTGCCAGCAGAAGGACATTAAGCACAGATACGCAGTATTTT
many,TRBV5-1,-,TRBJ2-7,CASSLADRPHSYEQYF,TGCGCCAGCAGCTTGGCAGATCGCCCCCACTCCTACGAGCAGTACTTC
-,TRBV25-1,TRBD2,TRBJ2-5,CASSELTGGDWVTQYF,TGTGCCAGCAGTGAATTGACGGGGGGGGATTGGGTGACCCAGTACTTC
few,TRBV5-4,-,TRBJ2-2,CASSYSPTGELFF,TGTGCCAGCAGCTACAGCCCCACCGGGGAGCTGTTTTTT
few,TRBV6-5,-,TRBJ2-7,CASSSRDITYEQYF,TGTGCCAGCAGCTCCCGGGACATTACCTACGAGCAGTACTTC
few,TRBV27,-,TRBJ1-5,CASSFRRNQPQHF,TGTGCCAGCAGTTTTCGCAGAAATCAGCCCCAGCATTTT
-,TRBV12-3/TRBV12-4,-,TRBJ1-1,CASSSGLRSTEAFF,TGTGCCAGCAGTTCAGGACTACGGAGCACTGAAGCTTTCTTT
few,TRBV12-3/TRBV12-4,TRBD2,TRBJ2-1,CASKLAGGYYNEQFF,TGTGCCAGCAAATTAGCGGGGGGTTACTACAATGAGCAGTTCTTC
-,TRBV1,-,TRBJ2-3,CTSSQNRKDTQYF,TGCACCAGCAGCCAGAACCGGAAAGATACGCAGTATTTT
-,TRBV11-2,-,TRBJ2-3,CASSLVWVSSTDTQYF,TGTGCCAGCAGCTTGGTTTGGGTTTCTAGCACAGATACGCAGTATTTT
few,TRBV3-1,-,TRBJ2-3,CASSQETGTLDTDTQYF,TGTGCCAGCAGCCAAGAAACCGGGACATTGGACACAGATACGCAGTATTTT
once,TRBV4-3,-,TRBJ1-2,CASSQGTPQTYGYTF,TGCGCCAGCAGCCAAGGTACCCCGCAGACCTATGGCTACACCTTC
few,TRBV4-3,-,TRBJ1-1,CASSQSDILGSDTEAFF,TGCGCCAGCAGCCAGTCCGACATCCTAGGGTCGGACACTGAAGCTTTCTTT
-,TRBV20-1,TRBD2,TRBJ2-7,CSARDLKTSAGAGEQYF,TGCAGTGCTAGAGATTTGAAGACTAGCGCGGGGGCTGGCGAGCAGTACTTC
-,TRBV7-9,TRBD1,TRBJ2-3,CASSFRDRGNF,TGTGCCAGCAGCTTTCGGGACAGGGGTAATTTT
-,TRBV12-5,-,TRBJ2-2,CASGDGDGDTGELFF,TGTGCTAGTGGGGACGGGGATGGGGACACCGGGGAGCTGTTTTTT
few,TRBV5-5,-,TRBJ2-3,CASSLWGGPDTQYF,TGTGCCAGCAGCTTGTGGGGGGGGCCAGATACGCAGTATTTT
few,TRBV19,-,TRBJ1-1,CASSIGGPTEAFF,TGTGCCAGTAGTATTGGGGGACCCACTGAAGCTTTCTTT
-,TRBV27,-,TRBJ1-5,CASSLSAGSQPQHF,TGTGCCAGCAGTTTATCGGCAGGGAGTCAGCCCCAGCATTTT
-,TRBV5-1,-,TRBJ2-5,CASSLDRAVQETQYF,TGCGCCAGCAGCTTAGACAGAGCCGTCCAAGAGACCCAGTACTTC
-,TRBV2,TRBD1,TRBJ1-6,CASREWDRGLNSPLHF,TGTGCCAGCAGGGAGTGGGACAGGGGGCTGAATTCACCCCTCCACTTT
-,TRBV25-1,-,TRBJ2-2,CASSEYPDSRGRTGELFF,TGTGCCAGCAGTGAATACCCTGATTCTCGGGGTCGGACCGGGGAGCTGTTTTTT
-,TRBV7-3,TRBD2,TRBJ2-5,CASSSAGTSGETQYF,TGTGCCAGCAGCTCAGCCGGGACTAGCGGGGAGACCCAGTACTTC
-,TRBV6-5,-,TRBJ2-1,CASSYSGSEQFF,TGTGCCAGCAGTTACTCCGGAAGTGAGCAGTTCTTC
-,TRBV14,TRBD2,TRBJ2-1,CASSKTSGSYDEQFF,TGTGCCAGCAGCAAAACTAGCGGGAGTTACGATGAGCAGTTCTTC
few,TRBV12-5,-,TRBJ2-7,CASGGLRTEQYF,TGTGCTAGTGGTGGCCTTAGGACGGAGCAGTACTTC
few,TRBV29-1,-,TRBJ2-7,CSVEDDSGWEQYF,TGCAGCGTTGAAGATGACTCAGGGTGGGAGCAGTACTTC
few,TRBV12-3/TRBV12-4,-,TRBJ2-2,CASTPSGELFF,TGTGCCAGCACCCCGTCCGGGGAGCTGTTTTTT
few,TRBV6-2/TRBV6-3,-,TRBJ2-2,CASRRGRGLIGELFF,TGTGCCAGCAGAAGAGGGAGGGGGCTAATCGGGGAGCTGTTTTTT
-,TRBV29-1,TRBD1,TRBJ1-1,CSVAYRGSTEAFF,TGCAGCGTTGCATACAGGGGTAGCACTGAAGCTTTCTTT
few,TRBV29-1,-,TRBJ1-1,CSVTALNTEAFF,TGCAGCGTGACAGCATTGAACACTGAAGCTTTCTTT
-,TRBV24-1,-,TRBJ2-1,CATSDSLTTLNEQFF,TGTGCCACCAGTGATTCCCTGACTACCTTGAATGAGCAGTTCTTC
-,TRBV12-3/TRBV12-4,TRBD2,TRBJ2-7,CASTERGSSYEQYF,TGTGCCAGCACCGAGCGGGGCTCTTCCTACGAGCAGTACTTC
few,TRBV28,-,TRBJ1-4,CASSLVGDEKLFF,TGTGCCAGCAGTTTGGTAGGGGATGAAAAACTGTTTTTT
few,TRBV5-8,-,TRBJ2-4,CASSFENIQYF,TGTGCCAGCAGCTTTGAGAACATTCAGTACTTC
few,TRBV19,TRBD1,TRBJ1-5,CASSPGQLSNQPQHF,TGTGCCAGTAGCCCGGGACAGCTTAGCAATCAGCCCCAGCATTTT
many,TRBV12-3/TRBV12-4,-,TRBJ2-5,CASTPWGPETQYF,TGTGCCAGCACCCCTTGGGGTCCAGAGACCCAGTACTTC
-,TRBV6-5,-,TRBJ1-4,CASSYSFSGGAGEKLFF,TGTGCCAGCAGTTACTCCTTTTCTGGGGGCGCGGGTGAAAAACTGTTTTTT
many,TRBV7-9,TRBD1,TRBJ2-1,CASSSSGGLYNEQFF,TGTGCCAGCAGCTCCTCAGGGGGCCTCTACAATGAGCAGTTCTTC
-,TRBV12-3/TRBV12-4,-,TRBJ2-3,CASSLIWGFPDTQYF,TGTGCCAGCAGTTTAATTTGGGGCTTCCCAGATACGCAGTATTTT
-,TRBV29-1,-,TRBJ1-2,CSAESPRLNGYTF,TGCAGCGCAGAGAGCCCGCGGTTGAACGGCTACACCTTC
-,TRBV7-2,TRBD1,TRBJ1-2,CASSPTDRTSYGYTF,TGTGCCAGCAGCCCGACGGACAGGACCTCCTATGGCTACACCTTC
few,TRBV9,TRBD1,TRBJ2-5,CASSTPRTGGVETQYF,TGTGCCAGCAGCACTCCCAGGACAGGGGGGGTAGAGACCCAGTACTTC
-,TRBV4-1,-,TRBJ1-2,CATGVGVGSNYGYTF,TGCGCCACCGGGGTCGGGGTCGGGTCTAACTATGGCTACACCTTC
few,TRBV7-2,-,TRBJ2-1,CASSVDRSTYNEQFF,TGTGCCAGCAGCGTAGACAGGTCCACCTACAATGAGCAGTTCTTC
-,TRBV4-1,-,TRBJ2-3,CASSRMGRSTDTQYF,TGCGCCAGCAGCCGCATGGGACGGAGCACAGATACGCAGTATTTT
-,TRBV29-1,-,TRBJ1-1,CSGTQNTEAFF,TGCAGCGGGACCCAGAACACTGAAGCTTTCTTT
-,TRBV7-9,-,TRBJ1-1,CASRSWGGEAFF,TGTGCCAGCAGATCTTGGGGGGGTGAAGCTTTCTTT
-,TRBV6-2/TRBV6-3,TRBD2,TRBJ2-5,CASSRVPGLMETQYF,TGTGCCAGCAGCCGCGTCCCGGGACTAATGGAGACCCAGTACTTC